The next 13 T cell receptor beta chains were all read from a single sample in a study of liver allograft versus peripheral blood T cells. About the study: Transplanted-liver and recipient peripheral blood T cell receptor repertoires were compared.

TCRdb processed the reads anew with MiXCR; each CDR3 protein has one entry. The data contain 9,700 or so distinct CDR3 sequences, roughly 26% of them singletons. The receptors stem from a human patient who had a liver transplant. Some of these T cells may belong to the graft donor.

The chain's CDR3 is CASSAKGYEQYF. CDR3 nucleotide sequence: TGTGCCAGTAGTGCAAAGGGCTACGAGCAGTACTTC. The chain couples TRBV19 to TRBJ2-7; D is unclear. Germline assignment: CDR1 LNHDA and CDR2 SQIVND (reference sequence). The CDR3 is 12 amino acids. Trimming removed 5 bases from V and 3 bases from J, with 8 bases in between.

This clonotype was seen only a few times. The CDR3 loop is CASSLGQAKNIQYF. CDR3 bases: TGTGCCAGCAGCTTGGGGCAAGCCAAAAACATTCAGTACTTC. The J gene is TRBJ2-4, the V gene TRBV5-6; D gene ambiguous. Germline CDR1 is SGHDT and CDR2 is YYEEEE. V shed 0 bases and J shed 0 bases, with 4 bases lying between them. The CDR3 is made up of 14 amino acids.

This clonotype is judged medium-sized. V gene TRBV19 combines with J gene TRBJ2-1; D may match TRBD1 or TRBD2 (5 bases each). This CDR3 region has 18 residues. V was clipped by 3 bases and J by 1 base, with 19 bases between them. Germline V lookup: CDR1 LNHDA, CDR2 SQIVND (reference sequence). The CDR3 loop is CASSIQGPTHGSYNEQFF. The CDR3 coding sequence is TGTGCCAGTAGTATCCAGGGACCGACCCATGGGTCCTACAATGAGCAGTTCTTC.

By sample share, this clonotype is medium-sized. The CDR3 protein is CASSLTGGAGYEQYF. DNA of the CDR3: TGTGCCAGCAGTTTAACAGGGGGCGCGGGGTACGAGCAGTACTTC. V gene TRBV27 combines with J gene TRBJ2-7; 9 bases line up with TRBD1. The CDR3 totals 15 residues. With V trimmed by 2 bases and J by 4 bases, 6 bases remained unmatched. CDR1 and CDR2 from the germline V gene are MNHEY and SMNVEV (reference sequence).

The J gene is TRBJ2-5, the V gene TRBV19; no reliable D call. The CDR3 is made up of 14 amino acids. Germline V gives CDR1 LNHDA, CDR2 SQIVND (reference sequence). V was shortened by 4 bases and J by 2 bases, with 11 bases between the two germline ends. The CDR3 region has the DNA TGTGCCAGTAGTACTCGGACGCCGCAAGAGACCCAGTACTTC. Translation: CASSTRTPQETQYF.

The chain links TRBV20-1 to TRBJ2-3; 10 bases map to TRBD2. CDR1 is DFQATT, CDR2 SNEGSKA, per germline (reference sequence). V dropped 5 bases and J dropped 4; count of bases not matched to a gene: 9. The CDR3 extends over 15 amino acids. CDR3 sequence reads: CSAEGTSVGADTQYF. In nucleotides, the CDR3 is TGCAGTGCTGAAGGGACTAGCGTAGGAGCAGATACGCAGTATTTT.

The genes are TRBV6-2 or TRBV6-3 and TRBJ1-1, with D uncertain. Trimming stripped 4 bases from V and 8 bases from J, with 17 bases between. CDR1 is MNHEY, CDR2 SVGEGT, per germline. This CDR3 has 14 residues. This chain's CDR3 is CASSSGTEKLEAFF. The CDR3 coding sequence is TGTGCCAGCAGTTCCGGAACGGAGAAGCTCGAAGCTTTCTTT.

This clonotype is medium-sized within its sample. The chain couples TRBV5-6 to TRBJ1-4, with unresolved D. Germline values: CDR1 SGHDT, CDR2 YYEEEE. V dropped 1 base and J dropped 8 bases, with 9 bases sitting between them. The CDR3 is 13 residues long. The CDR3 DNA reads as TGTGCCAGCAGCTTGACGTCAGACGAAAAACTGTTTTTT. Translation gives CASSLTSDEKLFF.

The chain is built from TRBV19 and TRBJ2-5; no firm D call. Germline CDR1 reads LNHDA; CDR2 reads SQIVND (reference sequence). With 8 bases removed from V and 5 bases from J, the gap between germline ends came to 15 bases. This CDR3 region has 13 residues. CDR3 loop: CASGLRNSETQYF. CDR3 bases: TGTGCCAGTGGGCTGAGAAACTCGGAGACCCAGTACTTC.

The rearrangement links TRBV20-1 to TRBJ2-3, with TRBD2 identical over 12 bases. Trimming removed 3 bases from V and 5 bases from J; junction bases left unmatched: 9. Germline CDR1 reads DFQATT; CDR2 reads SNEGSKA (reference sequence). The length of the CDR3 is 16 residues. The chain's CDR3 is CSASLTSGGRGDTQYF. CDR3 DNA: TGCAGTGCTAGCTTGACTAGCGGGGGACGCGGAGATACGCAGTATTTT.

This clonotype appeared a few times. This chain joins TRBV20-1 and TRBJ2-6; the match to TRBD2 covers 9 bases. Germline V gene data show CDR1 as DFQATT and CDR2 as SNEGSKA (reference sequence). The J segment lost 3 bases and the V segment lost 6 bases, leaving 9 bases of the junction unmatched. CDR3 length: 16 residues. As DNA, the CDR3 is TGCAGTGCCCCCGCGGGGGGGGCGGTTGGGGCCAACGTCCTGACTTTC. It translates to CSAPAGGAVGANVLTF.

This clonotype has at least ten counts. V usage is TRBV20-1 and J usage is TRBJ1-2; D not certain. This CDR3 region has 14 residues. Germline values: CDR1 DFQATT, CDR2 SNEGSKA (reference sequence). The ends were cut back, 0 bases at V and 4 bases at J, with 12 bases in the middle. The CDR3, as DNA: TGCAGTGCTAGAGATCCAGGAGGCTCCTATGGCTACACCTTC. This encodes CSARDPGGSYGYTF.

The gene calls are TRBV20-1 and TRBJ1-2; no clear D. V lost 0 bases and J 5 bases, leaving 10 bases between the germline ends. The germline CDR1 and CDR2 sequences are DFQATT and SNEGSKA (reference sequence). This CDR3 has 13 residues. CDR3 loop: CSARESGLYGYTF. Here the CDR3 DNA reads TGCAGTGCTAGAGAATCGGGGTTGTATGGCTACACCTTC.